This T cell receptor beta chain was recorded in a study of neurological immune-mediated disorders. Every sequencing run produced over 200 million TCR-beta sequences, and the sequences from any one run covered 15-18 subjects. TCRdb recomputed calls from the 5' RACE reads with MiXCR, one row per CDR3 protein. The repertoire holds 60,000 to 70,000 distinct CDR3 sequences, with over 4% as singletons. Unsorted libraries were prepared from 2 million PBMCs that had been stored at -80 C. The germline CDR1 and CDR2 sequences are SGHRS and YFSETQ. V lost 0 bases and J lost 8, with 11 bases in between. CDR3 size: 13 residues. This clonotype was recorded many times. Its cognate antigen is unknown. Study conclusions and caveats: No CDR3 amino acid sequences recurred among expanded clones across subjects, suggesting private repertoires in all groups.

Specimen: PBMCs. This clonotype originated in a human donor with multiple sclerosis. The donor label of this sample is uncertain. The rearrangement links TRBV5-1 to TRBJ1-2; perhaps TRBD1 as D (5 bases). DNA for the CDR3: TGCGCCAGCAGCTTGGGCAGGGTGGAAGGCTACACCTTC. It translates to CASSLGRVEGYTF.